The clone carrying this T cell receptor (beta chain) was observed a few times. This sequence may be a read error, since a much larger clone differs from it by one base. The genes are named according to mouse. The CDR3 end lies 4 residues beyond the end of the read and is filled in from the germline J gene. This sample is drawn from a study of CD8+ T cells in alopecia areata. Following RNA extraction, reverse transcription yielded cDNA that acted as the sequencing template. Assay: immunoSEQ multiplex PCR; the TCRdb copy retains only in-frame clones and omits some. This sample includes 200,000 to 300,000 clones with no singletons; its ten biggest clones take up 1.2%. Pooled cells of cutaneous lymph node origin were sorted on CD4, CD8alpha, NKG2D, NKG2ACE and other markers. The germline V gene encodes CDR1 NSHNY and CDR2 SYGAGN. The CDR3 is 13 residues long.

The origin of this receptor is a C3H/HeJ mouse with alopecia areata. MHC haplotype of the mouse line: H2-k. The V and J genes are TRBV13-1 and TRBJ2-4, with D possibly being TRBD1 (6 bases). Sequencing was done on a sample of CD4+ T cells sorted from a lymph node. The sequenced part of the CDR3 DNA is TGTGCCAGCAGTGATTCAGGGGAAAAC. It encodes CASSDSGEN. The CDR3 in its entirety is CASSDSGENTLYF.